What follows is one TCR beta chain and its context. The repertoire was sequenced with immunoSEQ multiplex PCR; TCRdb's copy has only in-frame clones and lacks some. The sample contains 720,000 or so clones, approximately 83% of which appear only once. The sample belongs to a study of shared T cell receptors in the human thymus. The V end lost 4 bases, the J end lost 10 bases, and 21 bases lay between the germline ends. This CDR3 region has 16 residues. Germline-derived CDR1 and CDR2 are SGHKS and YYEKEE (reference sequence). In addition, the sample was reused for a study of human thymus T cells. That work states: Thymus specimens were resections from corrective heart surgery. Thymic and blood repertoires appeared to display a bias in their usage of V and J genes. Unrelated individuals were reported by related research to share highly overlapping thymic repertoires.

Sequencing input: thymocytes. The genes are TRBV5-5 and TRBJ1-6, with a weak D call TRBD1 (6 bases). This sequence originates from a girl in the first two years of life with a congenital heart defect. CDR3 sequence (DNA): TGTGCCAGCAGCCAAATACCACAGGGTAAAGGCTCACCCCTCCACTTT. Translating gives CASSQIPQGKGSPLHF.